What follows describes a single T cell receptor (beta chain). Authors' processing steps: It was from reference gene primer amplification that nucleated cell counts were estimated. Clones were read by immunoSEQ multiplex PCR, and TCRdb kept only the in-frame ones, dropping some. V and J calls and clone size come straight from that table; D and trimming were deduced from the DNA. The table shows approximately 150,000 clones, with around 89% occurring only once. The data were obtained in a study of blood T cell repertoires in COVID-19. Across the study: The samples span acute and convalescent COVID-19 from the United States, Italy and Spain. In each case, the material was cDNA or gDNA derived from T cells, B-cell-depleted T cells, or PBMCs.

This CDR3 is 15 amino acids long. The V end lost 6 bases, the J end lost 4 bases, and 16 bases lay between the germline ends. Germline V CDR1 and CDR2: MNHEY, SMNVEV (reference sequence). The source is a man aged 45-65 years with active or convalescent COVID-19. Material: peripheral blood. V is TRBV27 and J is TRBJ1-5, with D perhaps TRBD1 (5 bases). The CDR3 sequence is CASRKSDTLNQPQHF. Written as DNA, the CDR3 is TGTGCCAGCAGGAAATCGGACACCTTAAATCAGCCCCAGCATTTT.